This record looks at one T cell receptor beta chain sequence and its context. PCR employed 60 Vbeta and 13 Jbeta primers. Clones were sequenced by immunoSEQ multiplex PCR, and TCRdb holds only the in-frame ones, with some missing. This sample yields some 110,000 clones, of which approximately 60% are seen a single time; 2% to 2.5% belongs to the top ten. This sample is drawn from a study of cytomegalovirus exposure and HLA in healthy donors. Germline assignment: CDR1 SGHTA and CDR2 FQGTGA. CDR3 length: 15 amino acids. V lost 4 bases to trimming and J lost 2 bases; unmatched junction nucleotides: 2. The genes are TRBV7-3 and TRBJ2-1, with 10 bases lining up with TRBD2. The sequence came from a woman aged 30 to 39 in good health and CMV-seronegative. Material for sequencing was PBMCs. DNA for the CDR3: TGTGCCAGCAGCTCAAGCGGGAGGGCCTACAATGAGCAGTTCTTC. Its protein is CASSSSGRAYNEQFF.